This T cell receptor (beta chain) was profiled in a study of T cell repertoires in cytomegalovirus infection. Across the study: An indication of both CMV infection and matching HLA type came from public TCR beta signatures. Study results and caveats: Ex vivo responses were dominated by HLA-C-restricted CMV-specific TCR beta clonotypes. Cumulated frequencies of public TCR beta families served to identify carriers of CMV plus the relevant HLA.

TCRdb analysed the reads with MiXCR anew, one entry per CDR3 protein. The sample includes fewer than 550,000 distinct CDR3 sequences, approximately 11% of them seen just once. This clonotype was counted between two and nine times. Its antigen is as yet unknown. Sequenced: PBMCs. This receptor was identified in a human donor in good health (CMV status not recorded). Some clones in this sample may be carry-over from other donors' samples.

The CDR3 nucleotides read TGTGCCATCAGTGAGTCTGCGGGACAGCTAGCCAAAAACATTCAGTACTTC. This encodes CAISESAGQLAKNIQYF. J is TRBJ2-4 and V is TRBV10-3; possibly TRBD1 for D (7 bases). This CDR3 has 17 amino acids. Trimming pared 0 bases from V and 0 bases from J, leaving 12 bases between. Germline assignment: CDR1 ENHRY and CDR2 SYGVKD.